In this sample, the clone carrying this T cell receptor beta chain turned up once. Its target is unknown. Germline CDR1 is SGDLS and CDR2 is YYNGEE. The germline V and J ends were trimmed by 0 bases and 3 bases, with 13 bases remaining between them. The length of the CDR3 is 15 residues. The data are from a study of cytomegalovirus exposure and HLA in healthy donors. PCR was performed using 60 Vbeta and 13 Jbeta primers. Profiling relied on immunoSEQ multiplex PCR, and the TCRdb table lists in-frame clones only, not all of them. The data show about 160,000 clones, 70% to 85% seen once. Study results and caveats: Highest at DRB1 and lowest at HLA-C, TCR association rates differed among HLA loci in a later analysis. CMV serostatus stood as the only immune exposure information on hand.

The sequenced material came from PBMCs. The receptor comes from a middle-aged man in good health and CMV-seronegative. J is TRBJ2-7 and V is TRBV9, with D maybe TRBD2 (7 bases). CDR3 region: CASSVGGGGSYEQYF. The DNA for the CDR3 is TGTGCCAGCAGCGTAGGAGGGGGGGGTAGCTACGAGCAGTACTTC.